This paragraph covers one TCR beta chain sequence. TCRdb's table, derived via immunoSEQ multiplex PCR, lists solely in-frame clones and lacks some. The table lists over 2,000,000 clones, 93% of them singletons. The data were taken from a study of shared clonotypes between healthy human individuals. This CDR3 contains 13 residues. V was pared by 4 bases and J by 6 bases, with 12 bases between. Per germline, CDR1 MNHNY and CDR2 SVGAGI (reference sequence). Only CD45RO-negative cells positively selected for CCR7 counted as naive CD8 cells, so terminally differentiated effector memory CD45RA+ cells were excluded.

Material: naive CD8+ T cells from PBMCs. The source of this sequence is a man between 18 and 29 years old in good health. Some clones in this sample may be carry-over from other donors' samples. V is TRBV6-6 and J is TRBJ2-5; D gene unclear. CDR3 nucleotides: TGTGCCAGCAGTTTACGGGTTGGGCAGACCCAGTACTTC. As protein: CASSLRVGQTQYF.